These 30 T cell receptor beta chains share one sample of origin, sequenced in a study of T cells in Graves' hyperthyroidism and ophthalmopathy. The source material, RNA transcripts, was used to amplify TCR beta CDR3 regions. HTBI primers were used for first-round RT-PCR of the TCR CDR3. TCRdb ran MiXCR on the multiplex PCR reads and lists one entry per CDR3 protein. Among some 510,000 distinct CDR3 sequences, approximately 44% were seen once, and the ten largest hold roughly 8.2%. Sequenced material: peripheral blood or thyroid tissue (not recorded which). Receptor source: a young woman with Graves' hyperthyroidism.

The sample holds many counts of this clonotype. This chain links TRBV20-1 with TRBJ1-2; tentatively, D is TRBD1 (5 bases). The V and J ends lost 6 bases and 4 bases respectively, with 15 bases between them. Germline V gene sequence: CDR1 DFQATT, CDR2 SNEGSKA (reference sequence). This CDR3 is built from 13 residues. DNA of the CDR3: TGCAGTGCCGTCGTTCGAGACAGCTATGGCTACACCTTC. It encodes CSAVVRDSYGYTF.

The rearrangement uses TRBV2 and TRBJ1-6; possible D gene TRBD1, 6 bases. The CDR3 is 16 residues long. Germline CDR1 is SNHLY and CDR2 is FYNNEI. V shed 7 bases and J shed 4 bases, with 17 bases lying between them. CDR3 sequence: CASTGLGQGYNSPLHF. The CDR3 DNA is TGTGCCAGCACGGGCCTGGGGCAGGGGTATAATTCACCCCTCCACTTT.

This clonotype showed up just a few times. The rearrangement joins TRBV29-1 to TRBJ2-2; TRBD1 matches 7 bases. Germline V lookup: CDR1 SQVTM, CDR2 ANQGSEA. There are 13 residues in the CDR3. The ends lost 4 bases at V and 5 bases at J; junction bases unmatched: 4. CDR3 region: CSVGQTGTGELFF. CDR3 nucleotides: TGCAGCGTTGGGCAGACAGGGACCGGGGAGCTGTTTTTT.

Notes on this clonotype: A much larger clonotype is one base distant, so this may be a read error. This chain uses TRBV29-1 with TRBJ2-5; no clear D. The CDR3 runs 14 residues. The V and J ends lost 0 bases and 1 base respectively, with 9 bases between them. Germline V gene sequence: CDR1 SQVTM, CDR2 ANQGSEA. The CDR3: CSVEDRWGQETQYF. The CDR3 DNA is TGCAGCGTTGAAGATCGGTGGGGCCAAGAGACCCAGTACTTC.

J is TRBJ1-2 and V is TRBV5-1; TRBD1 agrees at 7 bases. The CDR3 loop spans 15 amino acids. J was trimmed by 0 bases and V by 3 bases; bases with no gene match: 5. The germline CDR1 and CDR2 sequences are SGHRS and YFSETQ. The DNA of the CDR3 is TGCGCCAGCAGCTCCGGACAGGCGACTAACTATGGCTACACCTTC. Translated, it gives CASSSGQATNYGYTF.

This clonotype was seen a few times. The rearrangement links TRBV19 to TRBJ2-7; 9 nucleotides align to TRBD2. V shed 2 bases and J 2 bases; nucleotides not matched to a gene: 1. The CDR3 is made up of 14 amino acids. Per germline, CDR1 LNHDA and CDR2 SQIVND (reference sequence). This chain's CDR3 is CASSILAGTYEQYF. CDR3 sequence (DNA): TGTGCCAGTAGTATACTAGCGGGAACCTACGAGCAGTACTTC. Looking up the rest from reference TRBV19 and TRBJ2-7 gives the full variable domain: DGGITQSPKYLFRKEGQNVTLSCEQNLNHDAMYWYRQDPGQGLRLIYYSQIVNDFQKGDIAEGYSVSREKKESFPLTVTSAQKNPTAFYLCASSILAGTYEQYFGPGTRLTVT.

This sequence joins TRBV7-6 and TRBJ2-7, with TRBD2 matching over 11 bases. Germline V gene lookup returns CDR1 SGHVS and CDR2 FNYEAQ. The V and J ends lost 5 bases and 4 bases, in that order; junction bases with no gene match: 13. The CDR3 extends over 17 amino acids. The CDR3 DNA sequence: TGTGCCAGCAGCGTAGAACCCACTAGCGGGAGTGCTTACGAGCAGTACTTC. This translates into CASSVEPTSGSAYEQYF.

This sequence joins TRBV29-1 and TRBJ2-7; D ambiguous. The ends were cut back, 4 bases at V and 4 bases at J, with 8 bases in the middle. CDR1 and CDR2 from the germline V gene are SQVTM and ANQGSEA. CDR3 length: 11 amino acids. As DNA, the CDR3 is TGCAGCGTTGGTGACCATTACGAGCAGTACTTC. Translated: CSVGDHYEQYF.

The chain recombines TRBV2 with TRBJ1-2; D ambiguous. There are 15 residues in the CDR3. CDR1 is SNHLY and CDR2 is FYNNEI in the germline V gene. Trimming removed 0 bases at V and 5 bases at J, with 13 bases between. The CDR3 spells CASSEAQRRRYGYTF. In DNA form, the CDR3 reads TGTGCCAGCAGTGAAGCTCAGAGAAGGAGATATGGCTACACCTTC. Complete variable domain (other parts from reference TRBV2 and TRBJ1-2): EPEVTQTPSHQVTQMGQEVILRCVPISNHLYFYWYRQILGQKVEFLVSFYNNEISEKSEIFDDQFSVERPDGSNFTLKIRSTKLEDSAMYFCASSEAQRRRYGYTFGSGTRLTVV.

In nucleotides, the CDR3 is TGTGCCAGCAGCTTTAGGTCGAGTGGAGATACGCAGTATTTT. This codes for CASSFRSSGDTQYF. The chain joins TRBV7-9 to TRBJ2-3; D gene ambiguous. V was shortened by 3 bases and J by 5 bases, with 12 bases between the two germline ends. Germline V gene lookup returns CDR1 SEHNR and CDR2 FQNEAQ (reference sequence). The CDR3 sequence is 14 residues long.

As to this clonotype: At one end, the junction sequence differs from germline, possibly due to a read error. CDR3 protein: CASSRGRSSNEQYF. Here the CDR3 DNA reads TGTGCCAGTAGTAGAGGCAGGAGCTCCAACGAGCAGTACTTC. This chain uses TRBV19 with TRBJ2-7; D is ambiguous. The CDR3 has 14 residues. Germline lookup yields CDR1 LNHDA and CDR2 SQIVND (reference sequence).

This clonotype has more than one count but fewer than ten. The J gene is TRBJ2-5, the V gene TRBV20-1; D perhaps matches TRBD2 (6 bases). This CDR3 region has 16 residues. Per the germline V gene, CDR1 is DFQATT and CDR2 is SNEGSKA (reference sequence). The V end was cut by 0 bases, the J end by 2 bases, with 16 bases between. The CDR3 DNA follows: TGCAGTGCTAGAGATTTCGCGGGATCGCGTCAAGAGACCCAGTACTTC. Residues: CSARDFAGSRQETQYF.

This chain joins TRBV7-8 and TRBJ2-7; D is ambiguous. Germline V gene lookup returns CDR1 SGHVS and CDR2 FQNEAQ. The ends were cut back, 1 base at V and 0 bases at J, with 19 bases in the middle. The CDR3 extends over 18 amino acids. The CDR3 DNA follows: TGTGCCAGCAGCTTAGGGGGTCTGTGGCTTTCGAGCTCCTACGAGCAGTACTTC. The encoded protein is CASSLGGLWLSSSYEQYF.

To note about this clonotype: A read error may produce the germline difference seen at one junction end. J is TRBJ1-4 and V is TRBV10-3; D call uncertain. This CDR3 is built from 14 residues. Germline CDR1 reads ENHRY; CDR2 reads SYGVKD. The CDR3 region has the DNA TGTGCCAGCAGTCGCGCTGCAACTAATGAAAAACTGTTTTTT. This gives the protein CASSRAATNEKLFF.

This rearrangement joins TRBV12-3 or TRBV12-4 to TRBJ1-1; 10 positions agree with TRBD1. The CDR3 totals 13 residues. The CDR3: CASGLGQGLEAFF. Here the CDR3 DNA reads TGTGCTAGTGGTTTGGGACAGGGGTTGGAAGCTTTCTTT.

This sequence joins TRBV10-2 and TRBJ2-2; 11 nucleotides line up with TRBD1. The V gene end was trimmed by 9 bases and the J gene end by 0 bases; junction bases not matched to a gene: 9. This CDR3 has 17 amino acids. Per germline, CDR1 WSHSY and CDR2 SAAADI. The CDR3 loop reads CASRDRGKQANTGELFF. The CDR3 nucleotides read TGCGCCAGTCGGGACAGGGGGAAACAAGCGAACACCGGGGAGCTGTTTTTT.

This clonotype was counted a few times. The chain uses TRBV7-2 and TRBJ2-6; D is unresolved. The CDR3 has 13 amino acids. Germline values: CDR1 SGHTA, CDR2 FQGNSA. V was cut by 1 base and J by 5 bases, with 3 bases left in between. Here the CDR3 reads CASSLGRANVLTF. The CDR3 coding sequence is TGTGCCAGCAGCTTAGGCAGGGCCAACGTCCTGACTTTC.

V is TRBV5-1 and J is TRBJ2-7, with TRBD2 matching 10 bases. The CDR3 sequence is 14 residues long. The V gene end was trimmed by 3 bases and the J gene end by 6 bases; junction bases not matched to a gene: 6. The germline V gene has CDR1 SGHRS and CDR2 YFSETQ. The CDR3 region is CASSWGTSVTEQYF. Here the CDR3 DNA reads TGCGCCAGCAGCTGGGGGACTAGCGTTACCGAGCAGTACTTC.

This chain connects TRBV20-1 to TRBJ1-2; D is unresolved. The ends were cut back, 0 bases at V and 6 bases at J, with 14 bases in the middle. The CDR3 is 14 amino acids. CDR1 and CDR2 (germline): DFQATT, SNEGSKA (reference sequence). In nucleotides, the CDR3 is TGCAGTGCTAGAGAGGACGGACTTACCCATGGCTACACCTTC. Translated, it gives CSAREDGLTHGYTF.

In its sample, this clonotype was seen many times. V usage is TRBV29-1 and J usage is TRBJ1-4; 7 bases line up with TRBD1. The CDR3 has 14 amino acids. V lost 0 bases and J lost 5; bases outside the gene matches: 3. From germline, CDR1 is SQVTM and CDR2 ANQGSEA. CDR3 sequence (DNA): TGCAGCGTTGAAGAGGGGACAGAAAATGAAAAACTGTTTTTT. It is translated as CSVEEGTENEKLFF.

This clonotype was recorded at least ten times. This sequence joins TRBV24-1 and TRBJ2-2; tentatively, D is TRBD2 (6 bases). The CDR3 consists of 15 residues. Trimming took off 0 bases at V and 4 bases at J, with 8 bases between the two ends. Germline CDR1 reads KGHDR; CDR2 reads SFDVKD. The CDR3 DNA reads TGTGCCACCAGTGATTTGCAGGGAGGCACCGGGGAGCTGTTTTTT. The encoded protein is CATSDLQGGTGELFF.

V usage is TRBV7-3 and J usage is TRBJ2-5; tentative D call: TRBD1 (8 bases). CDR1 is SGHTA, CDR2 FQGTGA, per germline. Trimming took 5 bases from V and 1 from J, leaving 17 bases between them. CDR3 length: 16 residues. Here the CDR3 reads CASSVHRGGVQETQYF. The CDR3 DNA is TGTGCCAGCAGCGTTCACAGGGGGGGGGTCCAAGAGACCCAGTACTTC.

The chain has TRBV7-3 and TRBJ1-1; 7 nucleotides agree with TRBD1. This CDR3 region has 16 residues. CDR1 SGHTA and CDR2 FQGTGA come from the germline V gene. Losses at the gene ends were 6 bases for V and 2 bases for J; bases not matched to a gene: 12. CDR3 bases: TGTGCCAGCAGTCCGCACCGACAGGGACCAAACACTGAAGCTTTCTTT. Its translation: CASSPHRQGPNTEAFF.

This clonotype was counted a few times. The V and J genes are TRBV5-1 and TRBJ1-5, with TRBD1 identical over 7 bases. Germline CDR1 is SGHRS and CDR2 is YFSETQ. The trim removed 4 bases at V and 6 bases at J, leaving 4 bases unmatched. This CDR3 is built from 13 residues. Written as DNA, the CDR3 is TGCGCCAGCAGCGTCAGGGGGTCTCAGCCCCAGCATTTT. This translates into CASSVRGSQPQHF.

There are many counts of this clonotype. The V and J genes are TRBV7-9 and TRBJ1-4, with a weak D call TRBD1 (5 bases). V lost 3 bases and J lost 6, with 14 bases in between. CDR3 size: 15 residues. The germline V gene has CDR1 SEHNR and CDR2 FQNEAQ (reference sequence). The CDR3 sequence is CASSFDDSYDEKLFF. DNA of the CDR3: TGTGCCAGCAGCTTTGACGACAGCTACGATGAAAAACTGTTTTTT.

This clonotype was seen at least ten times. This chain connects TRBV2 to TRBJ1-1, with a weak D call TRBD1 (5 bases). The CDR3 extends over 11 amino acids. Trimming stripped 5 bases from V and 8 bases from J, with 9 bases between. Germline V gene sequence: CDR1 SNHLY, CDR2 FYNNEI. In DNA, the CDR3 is TGTGCCAGCAGTCCGGGACCGGAAGCTTTCTTT. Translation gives CASSPGPEAFF.

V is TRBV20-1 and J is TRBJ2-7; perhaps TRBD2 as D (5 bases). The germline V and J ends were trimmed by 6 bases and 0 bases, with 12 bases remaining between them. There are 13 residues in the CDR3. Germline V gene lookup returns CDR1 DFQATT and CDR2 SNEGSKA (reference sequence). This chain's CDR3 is CSAWTQTSYEQYF. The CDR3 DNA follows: TGCAGTGCGTGGACTCAAACCTCCTACGAGCAGTACTTC.

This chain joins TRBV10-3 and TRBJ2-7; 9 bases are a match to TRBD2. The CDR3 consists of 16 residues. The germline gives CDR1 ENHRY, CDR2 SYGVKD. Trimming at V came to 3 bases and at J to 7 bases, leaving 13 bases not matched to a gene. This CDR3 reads CAISDYSGREDREQYF. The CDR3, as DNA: TGTGCCATCAGTGACTATAGCGGGAGAGAGGACAGGGAGCAGTACTTC.

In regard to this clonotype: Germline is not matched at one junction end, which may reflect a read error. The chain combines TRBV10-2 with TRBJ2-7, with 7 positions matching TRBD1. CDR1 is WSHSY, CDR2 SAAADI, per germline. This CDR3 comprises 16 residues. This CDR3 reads CASAPPQDRSAWEQYF. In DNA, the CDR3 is TGTGCTAGTGCACCACCCCAGGACAGGTCCGCCTGGGAGCAGTACTTC.

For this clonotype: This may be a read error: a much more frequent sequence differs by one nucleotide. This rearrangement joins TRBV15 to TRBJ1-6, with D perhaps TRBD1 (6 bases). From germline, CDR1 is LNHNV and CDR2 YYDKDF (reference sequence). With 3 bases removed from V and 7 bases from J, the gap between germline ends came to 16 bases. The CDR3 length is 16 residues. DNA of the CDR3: TGTGCCACCAGCAGTATAAGGAGGGGGTGGAATTCACCCCTCCACTTT. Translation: CATSSIRRGWNSPLHF.